This is a list of T cell receptor beta chains from one sample in a study of blood T cell repertoires in COVID-19. Profiled with immunoSEQ multiplex PCR; TCRdb holds only in-frame clones, not every one. The table includes about 140,000 clones, about 86% detected once. The specimen sequenced was peripheral blood. These receptors came from a woman aged 55-70 years with acute or convalescent COVID-19. CDR3s include the opening cysteine and the closing phenylalanine or tryptophan. The order of the fields is D gene, CDR3 length, V gene, clone size, J gene, CDR3 protein, CDR3 DNA. D genes are given only for firm matches. Size is stated for part of the rows, as once, few or many counts, or as a class when the clone is expanded.

D gene: TRBD2; CDR3 length: 14; V gene: TRBV7-2; clone size: -; J gene: TRBJ2-5; CDR3 protein: CASGTSGAQETQYF; CDR3 DNA: TGTGCCAGCGGTACTAGCGGGGCTCAAGAGACCCAGTACTTC
D gene: -; CDR3 length: 12; V gene: TRBV6-2/TRBV6-3; clone size: -; J gene: TRBJ1-2; CDR3 protein: CASSSGGYGYTF; CDR3 DNA: TGTGCCAGCAGTTCCGGGGGCTATGGCTACACCTTC
D gene: TRBD1; CDR3 length: 17; V gene: TRBV18; clone size: -; J gene: TRBJ1-2; CDR3 protein: CASSLTPGQGTRYGYTF; CDR3 DNA: TGTGCCAGCTCACTTACGCCGGGACAGGGGACCAGGTATGGCTACACCTTC
D gene: -; CDR3 length: 15; V gene: TRBV5-1; clone size: once; J gene: TRBJ2-5; CDR3 protein: CASSLLRGLEETQYF; CDR3 DNA: TGCGCCAGCAGCTTGTTGCGGGGGCTCGAAGAGACCCAGTACTTC
D gene: -; CDR3 length: 16; V gene: TRBV24-1; clone size: -; J gene: TRBJ2-2; CDR3 protein: CATSDLETVNTGELFF; CDR3 DNA: TGTGCCACCAGTGATTTGGAGACTGTGAACACCGGGGAGCTGTTTTTT
D gene: TRBD1; CDR3 length: 15; V gene: TRBV5-4; clone size: -; J gene: TRBJ1-2; CDR3 protein: CASSLPTGGAYGYTF; CDR3 DNA: TGTGCCAGCAGCTTACCGACAGGGGGCGCTTATGGCTACACCTTC
D gene: TRBD2; CDR3 length: 18; V gene: TRBV11-3; clone size: -; J gene: TRBJ2-3; CDR3 protein: CASSPRLAGGPVTDTQYF; CDR3 DNA: TGTGCCAGCAGCCCAAGACTAGCGGGGGGCCCAGTCACAGATACGCAGTATTTT
D gene: TRBD2; CDR3 length: 15; V gene: TRBV7-3; clone size: -; J gene: TRBJ2-1; CDR3 protein: CASSLAGGPFNEQFF; CDR3 DNA: TGTGCCAGCAGCTTAGCGGGGGGGCCTTTTAATGAGCAGTTCTTC
D gene: -; CDR3 length: 13; V gene: TRBV27; clone size: few; J gene: TRBJ1-5; CDR3 protein: CASKTGTGQPQHF; CDR3 DNA: TGTGCCAGTAAGACAGGCACGGGGCAGCCCCAGCATTTT
D gene: -; CDR3 length: 12; V gene: TRBV2; clone size: -; J gene: TRBJ2-5; CDR3 protein: CASTDDSETQYF; CDR3 DNA: TGTGCCAGCACTGACGACTCGGAGACCCAGTACTTC
D gene: -; CDR3 length: 15; V gene: TRBV6-5; clone size: -; J gene: TRBJ1-2; CDR3 protein: CASSPGQIGVRGYTF; CDR3 DNA: TGTGCCAGCAGCCCAGGTCAGATAGGGGTTAGGGGCTACACCTTC
D gene: -; CDR3 length: 13; V gene: TRBV6-5; clone size: -; J gene: TRBJ1-1; CDR3 protein: CASSPDRDTEAFF; CDR3 DNA: TGTGCCAGCAGCCCAGACAGAGACACTGAAGCTTTCTTT
D gene: TRBD1; CDR3 length: 15; V gene: TRBV9; clone size: few; J gene: TRBJ1-6; CDR3 protein: CASSVGDRDVGPLHF; CDR3 DNA: TGTGCCAGCAGCGTAGGGGACAGGGATGTAGGGCCCCTCCACTTT
D gene: -; CDR3 length: 13; V gene: TRBV19; clone size: -; J gene: TRBJ2-7; CDR3 protein: CASSSGVIYEQYF; CDR3 DNA: TGTGCCAGTAGTTCCGGGGTTATCTACGAGCAGTACTTC
D gene: TRBD2; CDR3 length: 16; V gene: TRBV7-9; clone size: -; J gene: TRBJ2-1; CDR3 protein: CASSLRPPGLANEQFF; CDR3 DNA: TGTGCCAGCAGCTTACGACCACCGGGACTAGCGAATGAGCAGTTCTTC
D gene: TRBD2; CDR3 length: 19; V gene: TRBV19; clone size: -; J gene: TRBJ2-1; CDR3 protein: CASSIGTSGGMSSYNEQFF; CDR3 DNA: TGTGCCAGTAGTATAGGGACTAGCGGGGGCATGAGCTCCTACAATGAGCAGTTCTTC
D gene: TRBD1; CDR3 length: 16; V gene: TRBV28; clone size: -; J gene: TRBJ2-2; CDR3 protein: CASSLQDRGQVGELFF; CDR3 DNA: TGTGCCAGCAGTTTACAGGACAGGGGGCAGGTCGGGGAGCTGTTTTTT
D gene: TRBD2; CDR3 length: 14; V gene: TRBV6-4; clone size: -; J gene: TRBJ2-7; CDR3 protein: CASSVSGGGGEQYF; CDR3 DNA: TGTGCCAGCAGTGTCAGCGGGGGAGGAGGCGAGCAGTACTTC
D gene: -; CDR3 length: 15; V gene: TRBV30; clone size: -; J gene: TRBJ1-6; CDR3 protein: CAWSVQAGEDSPLHF; CDR3 DNA: TGTGCCTGGAGTGTACAGGCAGGGGAAGATTCACCCCTCCACTTT
D gene: -; CDR3 length: 14; V gene: TRBV3-1/TRBV3-2; clone size: -; J gene: TRBJ2-7; CDR3 protein: CASSQDPTSREQYF; CDR3 DNA: TGTGCCAGCAGCCAGGACCCGACTAGTCGGGAGCAGTACTTC
D gene: -; CDR3 length: 16; V gene: TRBV5-1; clone size: once; J gene: TRBJ2-5; CDR3 protein: CASSLGSLAGQETQYF; CDR3 DNA: TGCGCCAGCAGCTTGGGGAGCCTGGCGGGGCAAGAGACCCAGTACTTC
D gene: -; CDR3 length: 13; V gene: TRBV6-5; clone size: -; J gene: TRBJ2-7; CDR3 protein: CASSTQPEYEQYF; CDR3 DNA: TGTGCCAGCAGCACTCAACCCGAGTACGAGCAGTACTTC
D gene: TRBD1; CDR3 length: 14; V gene: TRBV30; clone size: -; J gene: TRBJ1-5; CDR3 protein: CACRTGSGSQPQHF; CDR3 DNA: TGTGCCTGCCGGACAGGGAGTGGGAGTCAGCCCCAGCATTTT